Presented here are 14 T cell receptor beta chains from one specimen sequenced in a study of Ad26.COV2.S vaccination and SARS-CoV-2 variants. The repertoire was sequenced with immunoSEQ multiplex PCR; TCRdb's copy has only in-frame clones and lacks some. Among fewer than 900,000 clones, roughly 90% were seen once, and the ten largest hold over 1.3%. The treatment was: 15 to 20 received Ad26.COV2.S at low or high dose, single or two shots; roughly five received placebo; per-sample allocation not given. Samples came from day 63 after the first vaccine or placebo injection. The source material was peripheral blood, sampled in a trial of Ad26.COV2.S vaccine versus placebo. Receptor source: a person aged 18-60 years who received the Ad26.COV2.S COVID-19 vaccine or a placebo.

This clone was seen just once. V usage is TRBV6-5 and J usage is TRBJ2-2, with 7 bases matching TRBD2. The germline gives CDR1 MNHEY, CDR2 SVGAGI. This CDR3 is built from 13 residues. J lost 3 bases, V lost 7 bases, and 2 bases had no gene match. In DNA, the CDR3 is TGTGCCAGCACCACTAGCGACACCGGGGAGCTGTTTTTT. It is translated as CASTTSDTGELFF.

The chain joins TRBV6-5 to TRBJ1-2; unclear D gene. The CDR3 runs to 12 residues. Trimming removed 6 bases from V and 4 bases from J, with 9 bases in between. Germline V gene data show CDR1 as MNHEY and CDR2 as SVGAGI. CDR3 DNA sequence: TGTGCCAGCAGCGTAAGCACCTATGGCTACACCTTC. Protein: CASSVSTYGYTF.

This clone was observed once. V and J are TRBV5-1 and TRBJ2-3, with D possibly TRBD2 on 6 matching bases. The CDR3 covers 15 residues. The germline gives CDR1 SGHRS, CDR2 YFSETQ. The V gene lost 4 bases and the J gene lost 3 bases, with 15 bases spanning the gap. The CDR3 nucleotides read TGCGCCAGCAGCAGCCGGGACTCGGCGACAGATACGCAGTATTTT. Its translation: CASSSRDSATDTQYF.

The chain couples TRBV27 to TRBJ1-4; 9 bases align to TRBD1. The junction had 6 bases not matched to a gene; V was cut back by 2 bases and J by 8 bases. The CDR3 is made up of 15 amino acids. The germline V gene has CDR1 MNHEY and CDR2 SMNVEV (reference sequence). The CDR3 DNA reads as TGTGCCAGCAGTTTAAAGTGGGGACAGGGCGAAAAACTGTTTTTT. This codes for CASSLKWGQGEKLFF.

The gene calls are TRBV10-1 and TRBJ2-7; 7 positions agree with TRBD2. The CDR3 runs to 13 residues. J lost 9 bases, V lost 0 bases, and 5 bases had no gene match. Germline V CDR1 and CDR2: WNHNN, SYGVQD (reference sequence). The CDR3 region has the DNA TGCGCCAGCAGTGAGTCAGCGGGGCGTGGGCAGTACTTC. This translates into CASSESAGRGQYF.

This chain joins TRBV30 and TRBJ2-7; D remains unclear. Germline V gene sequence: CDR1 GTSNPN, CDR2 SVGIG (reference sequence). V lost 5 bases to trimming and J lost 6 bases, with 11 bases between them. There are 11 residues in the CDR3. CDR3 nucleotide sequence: TGTGCCTGGGCTTACCGAATCGAGCAGTACTTC. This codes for CAWAYRIEQYF.

The DNA of the CDR3 is TGTGCCTGGAGTGCCGGGACCAAATATGGCTACACCTTC. Its protein is CAWSAGTKYGYTF. The chain combines TRBV30 with TRBJ1-2, with D perhaps TRBD1 (5 bases). Trimming pared 1 base from V and 5 bases from J, leaving 11 bases between. The V gene's germline CDR1 is GTSNPN and CDR2 SVGIG (reference sequence). This CDR3 spans 13 amino acids.

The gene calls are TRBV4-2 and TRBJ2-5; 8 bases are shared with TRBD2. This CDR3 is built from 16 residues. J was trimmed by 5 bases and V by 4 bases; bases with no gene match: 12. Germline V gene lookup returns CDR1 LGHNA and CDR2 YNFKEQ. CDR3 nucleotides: TGTGCCAGCAGCCCCCAACTGAGCGGGGGAGGGGAGACCCAGTACTTC. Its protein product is CASSPQLSGGGETQYF.

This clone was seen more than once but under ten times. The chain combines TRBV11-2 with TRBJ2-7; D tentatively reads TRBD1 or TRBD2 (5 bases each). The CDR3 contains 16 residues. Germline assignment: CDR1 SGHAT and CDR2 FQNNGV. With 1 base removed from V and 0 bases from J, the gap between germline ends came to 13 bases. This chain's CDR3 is CASSLVVTGTSYEQYF. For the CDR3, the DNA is TGTGCCAGCAGCTTAGTAGTGACTGGGACCTCCTACGAGCAGTACTTC.

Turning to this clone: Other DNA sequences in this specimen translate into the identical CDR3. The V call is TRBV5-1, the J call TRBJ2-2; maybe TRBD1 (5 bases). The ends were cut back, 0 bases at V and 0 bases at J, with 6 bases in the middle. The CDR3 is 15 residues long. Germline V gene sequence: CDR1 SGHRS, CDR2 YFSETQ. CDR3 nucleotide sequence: TGCGCCAGCAGCTTGGGGGGCGCGAACACCGGGGAGCTGTTTTTT. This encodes CASSLGGANTGELFF. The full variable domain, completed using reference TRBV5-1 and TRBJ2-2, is KAGVTQTPRYLIKTRGQQVTLSCSPISGHRSVSWYQQTPGQGLQFLFEYFSETQRNKGNFPGRFSGRQFSNSRSEMNVSTLELGDSALYLCASSLGGANTGELFFGEGSRLTVL.

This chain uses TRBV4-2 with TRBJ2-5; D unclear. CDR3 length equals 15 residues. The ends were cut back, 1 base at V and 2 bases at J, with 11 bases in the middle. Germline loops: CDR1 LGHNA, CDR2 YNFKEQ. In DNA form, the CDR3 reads TGTGCCAGCAGCCAAGGAGGACGGGTACAAGAGACCCAGTACTTC. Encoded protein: CASSQGGRVQETQYF.

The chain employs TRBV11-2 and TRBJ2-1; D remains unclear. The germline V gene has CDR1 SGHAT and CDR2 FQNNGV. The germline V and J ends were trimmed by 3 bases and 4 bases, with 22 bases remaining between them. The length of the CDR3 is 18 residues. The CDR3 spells CASSFRIRNIAGYNEQFF. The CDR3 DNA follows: TGTGCCAGCAGCTTTAGAATACGGAACATAGCCGGGTACAATGAGCAGTTCTTC.

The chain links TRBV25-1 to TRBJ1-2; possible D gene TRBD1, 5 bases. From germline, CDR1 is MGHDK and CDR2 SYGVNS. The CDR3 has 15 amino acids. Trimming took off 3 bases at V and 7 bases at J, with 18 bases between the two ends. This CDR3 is CASSDYLGTPGGYTF. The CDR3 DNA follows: TGTGCCAGCAGTGATTACTTAGGGACTCCTGGTGGCTACACCTTC.

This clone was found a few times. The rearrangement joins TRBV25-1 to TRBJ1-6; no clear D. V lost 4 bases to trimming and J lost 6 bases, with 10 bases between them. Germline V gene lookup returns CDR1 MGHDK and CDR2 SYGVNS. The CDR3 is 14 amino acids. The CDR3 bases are TGTGCCAGCAGTGGACCAGGTTCTAATTCACCCCTCCACTTT. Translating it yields CASSGPGSNSPLHF.